The 28 T cell receptor beta chains below all came from one sample that was sequenced in a study of cytomegalovirus exposure and HLA in healthy donors (dated by TCRdb to 2016 to 2017). Library generation was performed with the immunoSEQ multiplex PCR assay. A mixture of 60 forward primers for TCR Vbeta segments and 13 reverse primers for TCR Jbeta segments was used in the multiplex PCR. Not all clones reach the TCRdb copy of this immuneACCESS table, which keeps in-frame sequences only. Checked studies attribute under half of the gap to unresolved V genes and leave the rest unexplained. The sample table lists roughly 120,000 clones, about four fifths of them with a count of one. The top ten clones comprise approximately 2.2% of the sample. The sample consisted of PBMCs. The receptors originated from a woman in her forties in good health and CMV-seronegative.

This chain connects TRBV11-2 to TRBJ2-7; tentative D call: TRBD1 (5 bases). The CDR3 is made up of 12 amino acids. Germline-derived CDR1 and CDR2 are SGHAT and FQNNGV. Trimming pared 1 base from V and 9 bases from J, leaving 10 bases between. The CDR3 reads CASSLVQGGQYF. As DNA, the CDR3 is TGTGCCAGCAGCTTAGTTCAGGGTGGGCAGTACTTC.

This chain links TRBV27 with TRBJ2-5, with a tentative D call TRBD1 (6 bases). Between the trimmed V and J ends, which lost 5 bases and 3 bases, there was a span of 16 bases. Per the germline V gene, CDR1 is MNHEY and CDR2 is SMNVEV (reference sequence). This CDR3 is 15 amino acids long. CDR3 DNA sequence: TGTGCCAGCAGTCCCTGGCAGGGGCAAAAAGAGACCCAGTACTTC. Its translation: CASSPWQGQKETQYF.

The chain combines TRBV7-8 with TRBJ1-6; D gene ambiguous. The CDR3 is made up of 12 amino acids. In germline, CDR1 is SGHVS, CDR2 FQNEAQ. Between the trimmed V and J ends, which lost 5 bases and 14 bases, there was a span of 13 bases. CDR3 sequence: CASSQEYLALHF. As DNA, the CDR3 is TGTGCCAGCAGCCAGGAATATCTGGCCCTCCACTTT.

CDR3 DNA: TGTGCCAGCACCCAAACAGGGGTTAGGGAGACCCAGTACTTC. Protein sequence: CASTQTGVRETQYF. The rearrangement uses TRBV7-2 and TRBJ2-5; 7 bases line up with TRBD1. CDR3 length equals 14 residues. Losses at the gene ends were 7 bases for V and 5 bases for J; bases not matched to a gene: 10. Germline assignment: CDR1 SGHTA and CDR2 FQGNSA.

The chain links TRBV4-1 to TRBJ2-3; 13 positions agree with TRBD2. V trimming: 3 bases; J trimming: 5 bases; junction bases outside the gene matches: 5. CDR1 and CDR2 (germline): MGHRA, YSYEKL. The CDR3 extends over 16 amino acids. CDR3 DNA: TGCGCCAGCAGCCACACTAGCGGGGGGGCAGGAGATACGCAGTATTTT. As protein: CASSHTSGGAGDTQYF.

The gene calls are TRBV4-2 and TRBJ2-1, with TRBD2 matching over 8 bases. CDR3 size: 19 residues. Trimming removed 0 bases from V and 0 bases from J; junction bases left unmatched: 10. The germline gives CDR1 LGHNA, CDR2 YNFKEQ. In nucleotides, the CDR3 is TGTGCCAGCAGCCAAGATGAAGGGTTAAGCGGGAGCTCCTACAATGAGCAGTTCTTC. It codes for CASSQDEGLSGSSYNEQFF.

V usage is TRBV7-2 and J usage is TRBJ1-2, with a weak D call TRBD1 (6 bases). CDR1 SGHTA and CDR2 FQGNSA come from the germline V gene. V was clipped by 5 bases and J by 4 bases, with 17 bases between them. This CDR3 comprises 15 residues. Here the CDR3 reads CASSPQGVGSYGYTF. The CDR3, as DNA: TGTGCCAGCAGCCCACAGGGAGTGGGCAGCTATGGCTACACCTTC. Looking up the rest from reference TRBV7-2 and TRBJ1-2 gives the full variable domain: GAGVSQSPSNKVTEKGKDVELRCDPISGHTALYWYRQSLGQGLEFLIYFQGNSAPDKSGLPSDRFSAERTGGSVSTLTIQRTQQEDSAVYLCASSPQGVGSYGYTFGSGTRLTVV.

V is TRBV12-5 and J is TRBJ1-1, with a tentative D call TRBD1 (5 bases). V was trimmed by 0 bases and J by 8 bases, leaving 16 bases between them. Germline CDR1 and CDR2: LGHNT and FRNRAP. The CDR3 is 15 residues long. CDR3 sequence (DNA): TGTGCTAGTGGTTTGGTACATGGAGACAGATCAGAAGCTTTCTTT. It translates to CASGLVHGDRSEAFF.

This chain uses TRBV4-1 with TRBJ2-7; D is perhaps TRBD2 (5 bases). Deletions cut 0 bases from V and 5 bases from J, with 14 bases between. Germline V gene data show CDR1 as MGHRA and CDR2 as YSYEKL. The CDR3 runs to 15 residues. The CDR3: CASSQDPTTIDEQYF. The CDR3 coding sequence is TGCGCCAGCAGCCAAGACCCTACGACTATCGACGAGCAGTACTTC.

The chain has TRBV5-4 and TRBJ2-1, with D possibly being TRBD2 (6 bases). The V and J ends lost 2 bases and 12 bases respectively, with 15 bases between them. Germline V CDR1 and CDR2: SGHNT, YYREEE (reference sequence). The CDR3 extends over 13 amino acids. The CDR3 bases are TGTGCCAGCAGCTTACGGGGGTTGCTGGGGCAGTTCTTC. Encoded protein: CASSLRGLLGQFF.

The chain is built from TRBV4-2 and TRBJ2-2; 9 bases line up with TRBD2. This CDR3 has 19 amino acids. The germline V gene encodes CDR1 LGHNA and CDR2 YNFKEQ. Trimming at V came to 4 bases and at J to 4 bases, leaving 16 bases not matched to a gene. DNA of the CDR3: TGTGCCAGCAGCCGCTCTCCTCTAGCCGGGACTAGCTTCACCGGGGAGCTGTTTTTT. This translates into CASSRSPLAGTSFTGELFF.

The chain links TRBV27 to TRBJ2-6; a possible D gene is TRBD1 (5 bases). V was shortened by 3 bases and J by 4 bases, with 13 bases between the two germline ends. Germline CDR1 MNHEY, CDR2 SMNVEV (reference sequence). The CDR3 runs 16 residues. CDR3 sequence: CASSLNRPGGANVLTF. CDR3 sequence (DNA): TGTGCCAGCAGTTTGAACAGGCCCGGAGGGGCCAACGTCCTGACTTTC.

CDR3 amino acids: CAWSEGANSPLHF. Here the CDR3 DNA reads TGTGCCTGGAGTGAGGGGGCAAACTCACCCCTCCACTTT. This chain uses TRBV30 with TRBJ1-6; TRBD1 matches at 7 bases. The V segment lost 1 base and the J segment 10 bases; nucleotides outside the gene matches: 4. CDR3 size: 13 residues. Germline lookup yields CDR1 GTSNPN and CDR2 SVGIG (reference sequence).

The J gene is TRBJ2-1, the V gene TRBV13; 13 nucleotides align to TRBD2. V shed 5 bases, J shed 5 bases, and the junction held 15 bases outside the gene matches. The CDR3 has 19 residues. CDR1 is PRHDT and CDR2 is FYEKMQ in the germline V gene (reference sequence). CDR3: CASSPRTRGLAGTNNEQFF. The CDR3 nucleotides read TGTGCCAGCAGCCCCAGGACAAGGGGACTAGCGGGGACTAACAATGAGCAGTTCTTC. Complete variable domain (other parts from reference TRBV13 and TRBJ2-1): AAGVIQSPRHLIKEKRETATLKCYPIPRHDTVYWYQQGPGQDPQFLISFYEKMQSDKGSIPDRFSAQQFSDYHSELNMSSLELGDSALYFCASSPRTRGLAGTNNEQFFGPGTRLTVL.

The chain carries TRBV7-9 and TRBJ2-1; the D gene is possibly TRBD2 (5 bases). Trimming shortened V by 4 bases and J by 6 bases, and 13 bases separated the two germline ends. Germline CDR1 and CDR2: SEHNR and FQNEAQ (reference sequence). The CDR3 is made up of 14 amino acids. The CDR3 coding sequence is TGTGCCAGCAGCTCCCCCCCAGCGGTCAATGAGCAGTTCTTC. This gives the protein CASSSPPAVNEQFF.

The J gene is TRBJ2-1, the V gene TRBV6-1, with 11 bases aligning to TRBD2. Germline V gives CDR1 MNHNS, CDR2 SASEGT. Trimming at V came to 3 bases and at J to 7 bases, leaving 5 bases not matched to a gene. The CDR3 runs 15 residues. The chain's CDR3 is CASSDSGGARNEQFF. The CDR3 DNA reads TGTGCCAGCAGTGATAGCGGGGGGGCAAGGAATGAGCAGTTCTTC.

The V call is TRBV7-9, the J call TRBJ2-3; D is ambiguous. Germline CDR1 reads SEHNR; CDR2 reads FQNEAQ (reference sequence). Trimming shortened V by 1 base and J by 2 bases, and 7 bases separated the two germline ends. The CDR3 totals 14 residues. The chain's CDR3 is CASSLVTYTDTQYF. In DNA form, the CDR3 reads TGTGCCAGCAGCTTAGTAACTTACACAGATACGCAGTATTTT.

J is TRBJ2-1 and V is TRBV5-1; a possible D gene is TRBD2 (5 bases). This CDR3 region has 14 residues. Germline V CDR1 and CDR2: SGHRS, YFSETQ. Between the trimmed V and J ends, which lost 6 bases and 0 bases, there was a span of 10 bases. The CDR3 reads CASTSGSSYNEQFF. The CDR3 bases are TGCGCCAGCACCTCGGGGAGCTCCTACAATGAGCAGTTCTTC.

For this clone: Other DNA sequences within the sample encode an identical CDR3. As DNA, the CDR3 is TGTGCCAGCTCACCGGGACAGGGGGATGGCTACACCTTC. It translates to CASSPGQGDGYTF. The J gene is TRBJ1-2, the V gene TRBV18, with TRBD1 identical over 11 bases. The CDR3 sequence is 13 residues long. V dropped 3 bases and J dropped 6; count of bases not matched to a gene: 0. Germline CDR1 is KGHSH and CDR2 is LQKENI.

The V and J genes are TRBV4-1 and TRBJ1-2, with a possible D match to TRBD1 (6 bases). V lost 3 bases, J lost 1 base, and 15 bases lay in between. Germline V gene data show CDR1 as MGHRA and CDR2 as YSYEKL. The CDR3 contains 16 residues. In DNA form, the CDR3 reads TGCGCCAGCAGCCACACTACAGGGTCGAGTAACTATGGCTACACCTTC. It is translated as CASSHTTGSSNYGYTF.

This rearrangement joins TRBV5-1 to TRBJ2-5, with 10 bases fitting TRBD1. Trimming at V came to 0 bases and at J to 7 bases, leaving 3 bases not matched to a gene. The CDR3 contains 14 residues. Germline V gene data show CDR1 as SGHRS and CDR2 as YFSETQ. CDR3: CASSLGTGGATQYF. CDR3 nucleotides: TGCGCCAGCAGCTTGGGGACAGGGGGAGCGACCCAGTACTTC.

The chain recombines TRBV28 with TRBJ1-5; TRBD1 matches 10 bases. The junction had 10 bases not matched to a gene; V was cut back by 2 bases and J by 6 bases. CDR1 MDHEN and CDR2 SYDVKM come from the germline V gene. The CDR3 totals 17 residues. The CDR3 bases are TGTGCCAGCAGTTTAACCCGAGGGACAGGGGCGGGTCAGCCCCAGCATTTT. It specifies CASSLTRGTGAGQPQHF.

This sequence joins TRBV28 and TRBJ2-7; D unresolved. Deletions cut 3 bases from V and 3 bases from J, with 15 bases between. Germline V CDR1 and CDR2: MDHEN, SYDVKM. This CDR3 comprises 15 residues. In nucleotides, the CDR3 is TGTGCCAGCAGTTTGTCACCTTCACTGATCTACGAGCAGTACTTC. Protein: CASSLSPSLIYEQYF.

In nucleotides, the CDR3 is TGTGCCAGCAGCCTGAAGGGGGCAGAGACCCAGTACTTC. It encodes CASSLKGAETQYF. The rearrangement joins TRBV5-4 to TRBJ2-5; 7 nucleotides match TRBD1. The V and J ends lost 4 bases and 4 bases, in that order; junction bases with no gene match: 4. Per germline, CDR1 SGHNT and CDR2 YYREEE (reference sequence). The CDR3 contains 13 residues. The variable domain in full, with the rest retrieved from reference TRBV5-4 and TRBJ2-5, is ETGVTQSPTHLIKTRGQQVTLRCSSQSGHNTVSWYQQALGQGPQFIFQYYREEENGRGNFPPRFSGLQFPNYSSELNVNALELDDSALYLCASSLKGAETQYFGPGTRLLVL.

The chain couples TRBV4-3 to TRBJ2-3; 7 nucleotides align to TRBD1. The CDR3 sequence is 15 residues long. Germline CDR1 is LGHNA and CDR2 is YSLEER. Trimming took 5 bases from V and 1 from J; bases not matched to a gene: 6. The CDR3 bases are TGCGCCAGCAGCTCCAGGGGGATGGGCACAGATACGCAGTATTTT. Amino acids: CASSSRGMGTDTQYF.

The rearrangement joins TRBV9 to TRBJ1-2; D unclear. Germline V gene sequence: CDR1 SGDLS, CDR2 YYNGEE. This CDR3 has 16 amino acids. Trimming cost V 0 bases and J 4 bases, with 16 bases left between them. CDR3 residues: CASSVDPAASTYGYTF. The DNA of the CDR3 is TGTGCCAGCAGCGTAGATCCGGCGGCCAGCACCTATGGCTACACCTTC. Looking up the rest from reference TRBV9 and TRBJ1-2 gives the full variable domain: DSGVTQTPKHLITATGQRVTLRCSPRSGDLSVYWYQQSLDQGLQFLIQYYNGEERAKGNILERFSAQQFPDLHSELNLSSLELGDSALYFCASSVDPAASTYGYTFGSGTRLTVV.

The gene calls are TRBV15 and TRBJ2-6; D remains unclear. The CDR3 has 16 amino acids. V lost 0 bases to trimming and J lost 4 bases, with 10 bases between them. Germline loops: CDR1 LNHNV, CDR2 YYDKDF (reference sequence). CDR3 region: CATSRDSSSGANVLTF. The CDR3 nucleotides are TGTGCCACCAGCAGAGATAGCTCGTCCGGGGCCAACGTCCTGACTTTC. Variable domain in full (rest from reference TRBV15 and TRBJ2-6): DAMVIQNPRYQVTQFGKPVTLSCSQTLNHNVMYWYQQKSSQAPKLLFHYYDKDFNNEADTPDNFQSRRPNTSFCFLDIRSPGLGDTAMYLCATSRDSSSGANVLTFGAGSRLTVL.

The chain uses TRBV7-8 and TRBJ1-1; TRBD1 aligns across 7 bases. V trimming: 1 base; J trimming: 1 base; junction bases outside the gene matches: 9. The CDR3 contains 17 residues. The germline V gene encodes CDR1 SGHVS and CDR2 FQNEAQ. The CDR3 region has the DNA TGTGCCAGCAGCTTAGGGGAAGCTAGGACAGGGAACACTGAAGCTTTCTTT. This codes for CASSLGEARTGNTEAFF.